Following are 28 T cell receptor beta chains from one sample sequenced in a study of T cell changes during pregnancy in multiple sclerosis. Using immunoSEQ multiplex PCR, the repertoire was profiled, and TCRdb retains in-frame clones only, with some absent. In the table there are some 99,000 clones, about 92% of which are singletons. The material was peripheral blood, obtained after pregnancy. The receptors originated from a female donor in good health, enrolled as a control in a pregnancy study.

In nucleotides, the CDR3 is TGTGCCAGCAGCGCAGGGGGAGTGAGCACTGAAGCTTTCTTT. Residues: CASSAGGVSTEAFF. V gene TRBV2 combines with J gene TRBJ1-1; TRBD1 agrees at 7 bases. The germline V gene has CDR1 SNHLY and CDR2 FYNNEI. The CDR3 has 14 amino acids. J lost 4 bases, V lost 6 bases, and 8 bases had no gene match.

This clone showed up just a few times. V is TRBV6-6 and J is TRBJ2-7; a weak D match, TRBD2 (6 bases). Germline V CDR1 and CDR2: MNHNY, SVGAGI (reference sequence). Trimming stripped 2 bases from V and 1 base from J, with 12 bases between. The length of the CDR3 is 15 residues. Written as DNA, the CDR3 is TGTGCCAGCAGTTACCTTTCCGGGACTTCCTACGAGCAGTACTTC. Its protein product is CASSYLSGTSYEQYF.

Written as DNA, the CDR3 is TGTGCCAGCAGCCCCCCGGCGGCCGTCTATGGGGCTTTCTTT. Residues: CASSPPAAVYGAFF. The chain joins TRBV28 to TRBJ1-1, with D uncertain. Germline CDR1 reads MDHEN; CDR2 reads SYDVKM. The CDR3 covers 14 residues. The V end was cut by 6 bases, the J end by 11 bases, with 22 bases between. Combining the CDR3 with reference TRBV28 and TRBJ1-1 gives the whole variable domain DVKVTQSSRYLVKRTGEKVFLECVQDMDHENMFWYRQDPGLGLRLIYFSYDVKMKEKGDIPEGYSVSREKKERFSLILESASTNQTSMYLCASSPPAAVYGAFFGQGTRLTVV.

The V call is TRBV9, the J call TRBJ2-7; 7 bases align to TRBD1. Germline-derived CDR1 and CDR2 are SGDLS and YYNGEE. Trimming at V came to 3 bases and at J to 5 bases, leaving 2 bases not matched to a gene. This CDR3 region has 12 residues. CDR3 sequence: CASSDTGDEQYF. CDR3 bases: TGTGCCAGCAGCGACACAGGGGACGAGCAGTACTTC.

V and J are TRBV4-1 and TRBJ2-4, with D tentatively TRBD2 (7 bases). The CDR3 totals 17 residues. Germline loops: CDR1 MGHRA, CDR2 YSYEKL. With 1 base removed from V and 2 bases from J, the gap between germline ends came to 15 bases. In nucleotides, the CDR3 is TGCGCCAGCAGCCAAGTCGGGGGGCGTTACACCAAAAACATTCAGTACTTC. It translates to CASSQVGGRYTKNIQYF.

J is TRBJ2-7 and V is TRBV28, with TRBD2 as a possible D gene (5 bases). This CDR3 has 15 amino acids. Germline loops: CDR1 MDHEN, CDR2 SYDVKM. The V and J ends lost 4 bases and 6 bases respectively, with 19 bases between them. The CDR3: CASSSDYARGAEQYF. CDR3 in DNA: TGTGCCAGCAGTTCAGACTACGCTAGAGGAGCCGAGCAGTACTTC.

The rearrangement uses TRBV14 and TRBJ2-5; D may be TRBD2 (6 bases). Near its end, the DNA agrees better with TRBJ2-7, so the J call may be wrong. The CDR3 sequence is 15 residues long. Germline V gives CDR1 SGHDN, CDR2 FVKESK. The CDR3 nucleotides read TGTGCCAGCAGCCCTCTCGGACGGGACTTCTACGAGCAGTACTTC. It encodes CASSPLGRDFYEQYF.

A single count supports this clone. The V call is TRBV28, the J call TRBJ2-4; perhaps TRBD2 as D (6 bases). The V gene lost 2 bases and the J gene lost 6 bases, with 20 bases spanning the gap. CDR1 MDHEN and CDR2 SYDVKM come from the germline V gene. This CDR3 spans 17 amino acids. The CDR3 sequence: CASSLVPWRGRGNIQYF. For the CDR3, the DNA is TGTGCCAGCAGTTTAGTCCCTTGGAGGGGCCGCGGAAACATTCAGTACTTC.

The rearrangement links TRBV5-1 to TRBJ2-5; D remains unclear. Germline V CDR1 and CDR2: SGHRS, YFSETQ. The CDR3 length is 15 residues. V was shortened by 0 bases and J by 2 bases, with 11 bases between the two germline ends. The CDR3 DNA is TGCGCCAGCAGCTTGGAGGCAGGTCGACAAGAGACCCAGTACTTC. Translated, it gives CASSLEAGRQETQYF.

The chain combines TRBV11-2 with TRBJ2-1; D is possibly TRBD1 (6 bases). The CDR3 length is 12 residues. V was cut by 5 bases and J by 9 bases, with 11 bases left in between. Germline V gene sequence: CDR1 SGHAT, CDR2 FQNNGV. Written as DNA, the CDR3 is TGTGCCAGCAGCATCCAGGGGATTGAGCAGTTCTTC. It translates to CASSIQGIEQFF. The full variable domain, with the rest looked up from reference TRBV11-2 and TRBJ2-1, is EAGVAQSPRYKIIEKRQSVAFWCNPISGHATLYWYQQILGQGPKLLIQFQNNGVVDDSQLPKDRFSAERLKGVDSTLKIQPAKLEDSAVYLCASSIQGIEQFFGPGTRLTVL.

This chain uses TRBV6-1 with TRBJ2-5; TRBD2 aligns across 9 bases. With V trimmed by 7 bases and J by 3 bases, 6 bases remained unmatched. Per the germline V gene, CDR1 is MNHNS and CDR2 is SASEGT. The CDR3 length is 14 residues. CDR3 sequence (DNA): TGTGCCAGCACTGGGCGGGGGGGGGAAGAGACCCAGTACTTC. This translates into CASTGRGGEETQYF.

The CDR3 coding sequence is TGTGCCAGCAGCTTAGGGGGGCTAAACACTGAAGCTTTCTTT. Its translation: CASSLGGLNTEAFF. The rearrangement joins TRBV7-6 to TRBJ1-1; maybe TRBD1 (6 bases). This CDR3 spans 14 amino acids. The V gene lost 1 base and the J gene lost 2 bases, with 8 bases spanning the gap. Germline V CDR1 and CDR2: SGHVS, FNYEAQ.

V is TRBV7-8 and J is TRBJ1-1; D unclear. This CDR3 is built from 15 residues. The V and J ends lost 2 bases and 4 bases respectively, with 14 bases between them. The germline gives CDR1 SGHVS, CDR2 FQNEAQ. The CDR3 DNA sequence: TGTGCCAGCAGCTTAATGACGGTTTCGGGCACTGAAGCTTTCTTT. This gives the protein CASSLMTVSGTEAFF.

The chain has TRBV7-9 and TRBJ2-1, with 12 bases aligning to TRBD2. CDR3 length equals 13 residues. Trimming removed 11 bases from V and 10 bases from J; junction bases left unmatched: 9. Germline V CDR1 and CDR2: SEHNR, FQNEAQ (reference sequence). CDR3 protein: CAGGLAGGGEQFF. For the CDR3, the DNA is TGTGCCGGCGGGCTAGCGGGAGGGGGCGAGCAGTTCTTC.

The CDR3 spells CASSPIGGGLNTEAFF. Here the CDR3 DNA reads TGTGCCAGCAGCCCGATTGGGGGAGGACTGAACACTGAAGCTTTCTTT. V and J are TRBV2 and TRBJ1-1, with D possibly being TRBD1 (5 bases). The CDR3 contains 16 residues. Per germline, CDR1 SNHLY and CDR2 FYNNEI. V was pared by 6 bases and J by 0 bases, with 17 bases between.

The V and J genes are TRBV7-3 and TRBJ2-2; weak D call: TRBD2 (6 bases). Germline loops: CDR1 SGHTA, CDR2 FQGTGA. This CDR3 spans 15 amino acids. Trimming shortened V by 5 bases and J by 2 bases, and 12 bases separated the two germline ends. CDR3 sequence: CASSGGAGNTGELFF. The CDR3 coding sequence is TGTGCCAGCAGCGGAGGGGCGGGAAACACCGGGGAGCTGTTTTTT. Complete variable domain (other parts from reference TRBV7-3 and TRBJ2-2): GAGVSQTPSNKVTEKGKYVELRCDPISGHTALYWYRQSLGQGPEFLIYFQGTGAADDSGLPNDRFFAVRPEGSVSTLKIQRTERGDSAVYLCASSGGAGNTGELFFGEGSRLTVL.

The gene calls are TRBV15 and TRBJ1-6, with a possible D match to TRBD1 (5 bases). The CDR3 runs 16 residues. Trimming shortened V by 0 bases and J by 7 bases, and 13 bases separated the two germline ends. Germline V gives CDR1 LNHNV, CDR2 YYDKDF (reference sequence). The CDR3 loop is CATSRDKYGGNSPLHF. CDR3 sequence (DNA): TGTGCCACCAGCAGAGATAAGTACGGGGGGAATTCACCCCTCCACTTT.

V and J are TRBV6-1 and TRBJ1-2; perhaps TRBD1 as D (5 bases). The V end lost 3 bases, the J end lost 5 bases, and 10 bases lay between the germline ends. In germline, CDR1 is MNHNS, CDR2 SASEGT. This CDR3 is 13 amino acids long. The chain's CDR3 is CASSDPGYYGYTF. The CDR3 DNA follows: TGTGCCAGCAGTGACCCAGGGTATTATGGCTACACCTTC.

The rearrangement links TRBV5-1 to TRBJ2-7; 7 positions match TRBD1. V lost 0 bases and J lost 1; bases outside the gene matches: 4. CDR3 length: 15 residues. From germline, CDR1 is SGHRS and CDR2 YFSETQ. The CDR3 region has the DNA TGCGCCAGCAGCTTGGGGGACAGCTCATCCTACGAGCAGTACTTC. Translated, it gives CASSLGDSSSYEQYF.

V usage is TRBV7-9 and J usage is TRBJ2-1, with 7 nucleotides matching TRBD1. Looked up from germline, CDR1 is SEHNR and CDR2 is FQNEAQ (reference sequence). The CDR3 runs to 15 residues. V lost 10 bases and J lost 6; bases outside the gene matches: 15. This chain's CDR3 is CATTGQTRNANEQFF. Written as DNA, the CDR3 is TGTGCCACTACGGGACAGACCCGTAACGCCAATGAGCAGTTCTTC.

A single count supports this clone. V and J are TRBV7-8 and TRBJ1-1, with D perhaps matching TRBD1 (6 bases). Germline V gives CDR1 SGHVS, CDR2 FQNEAQ. The CDR3 is 13 residues long. Trimming took off 2 bases at V and 4 bases at J, with 8 bases between the two ends. Here the CDR3 reads CASSLKGVTEAFF. CDR3 bases: TGTGCCAGCAGCTTAAAGGGGGTCACTGAAGCTTTCTTT.

This chain connects TRBV23-1 to TRBJ1-2; weak D call: TRBD1 (5 bases). TRBV23-1 is an open reading frame, and its role is uncertain. This CDR3 spans 14 amino acids. V was shortened by 3 bases and J by 7 bases, with 15 bases between the two germline ends. The CDR3 coding sequence is TGCGCCAGCAGTCAGGTCCCATGGAGGGGTGGCTACACCTTC. As protein: CASSQVPWRGGYTF.

The chain has TRBV19 and TRBJ1-2; D possibly corresponds to TRBD1 (5 bases). The germline CDR1 and CDR2 sequences are LNHDA and SQIVND (reference sequence). CDR3 size: 15 residues. V shed 6 bases and J shed 4 bases, with 18 bases lying between them. CDR3 DNA sequence: TGTGCCAGTAGGACCCCAGGGATTGGGGCCTATGGCTACACCTTC. Encoded protein: CASRTPGIGAYGYTF.

This chain joins TRBV19 and TRBJ2-2; D is perhaps TRBD2 (5 bases). V was trimmed by 2 bases and J by 1 base, leaving 11 bases between them. This CDR3 region has 16 residues. The germline CDR1 and CDR2 sequences are LNHDA and SQIVND (reference sequence). The DNA for the CDR3 is TGTGCCAGTAGTATAACGCGGGTGCTGAACACCGGGGAGCTGTTTTTT. Its protein is CASSITRVLNTGELFF. Looking up the rest from reference TRBV19 and TRBJ2-2 gives the full variable domain: DGGITQSPKYLFRKEGQNVTLSCEQNLNHDAMYWYRQDPGQGLRLIYYSQIVNDFQKGDIAEGYSVSREKKESFPLTVTSAQKNPTAFYLCASSITRVLNTGELFFGEGSRLTVL.

This clone appeared once. V is TRBV29-1 and J is TRBJ1-2; TRBD1 is a possible D gene (5 bases). Per germline, CDR1 SQVTM and CDR2 ANQGSEA. The CDR3 is made up of 13 amino acids. V shed 5 bases and J shed 3 bases, with 13 bases lying between them. CDR3 loop: CSVIRVEDYGYTF. CDR3 coding DNA: TGCAGCGTTATCAGGGTTGAAGACTATGGCTACACCTTC.

V usage is TRBV7-9 and J usage is TRBJ2-3; tentative D call: TRBD2 (6 bases). The CDR3 has 15 residues. Germline assignment: CDR1 SEHNR and CDR2 FQNEAQ (reference sequence). The V gene lost 5 bases and the J gene lost 4 bases, with 16 bases spanning the gap. CDR3 in amino acids: CASSPVTWEADTQYF. In nucleotides, the CDR3 is TGTGCCAGCAGCCCAGTTACCTGGGAGGCAGATACGCAGTATTTT.

J is TRBJ2-7 and V is TRBV4-2; 11 nucleotides line up with TRBD2. Germline values: CDR1 LGHNA, CDR2 YNFKEQ. The V segment lost 3 bases and the J segment 0 bases; nucleotides outside the gene matches: 4. The CDR3 runs 16 residues. In DNA, the CDR3 is TGTGCCAGCAGCCATAGCACTAGCGGGGGCTCCTACGAGCAGTACTTC. Translated: CASSHSTSGGSYEQYF.

V is TRBV7-9 and J is TRBJ2-3, with TRBD2 identical over 10 bases. Losses at the gene ends were 7 bases for V and 5 bases for J; bases not matched to a gene: 15. Germline CDR1 and CDR2: SEHNR and FQNEAQ (reference sequence). The CDR3 consists of 17 residues. This CDR3 reads CASTPGLAGASGDTQYF. Here the CDR3 DNA reads TGTGCCAGCACCCCGGGGCTAGCGGGGGCCTCGGGAGATACGCAGTATTTT.